This entry lists 21 T cell receptor beta chains sequenced from one sample in a study of regulatory T cells in long-lasting Graves disease. Stated time point: persistent/refractory GD, antithyroid drugs over 5 years with positive TRAb. Construction of the TCR library relied on RNA isolated from PBMCs. Through Arm-PCR of CDR3 regions and iRepertoire HTBI primers, TCR beta libraries were built. One entry per CDR3 protein results from TCRdb running MiXCR on the multiplex PCR reads. The sample yields about 470,000 distinct CDR3 sequences, less than 25% seen once. This material consisted of peripheral blood mononuclear cells (PBMCs), taken when the disease was refractory, from a patient treated with antithyroid drugs. These TCRs come from a female donor with Graves disease.

The sample holds many counts of this clonotype. J is TRBJ1-1 and V is TRBV28; D is uncertain. V dropped 6 bases and J dropped 4 bases, with 9 bases sitting between them. This CDR3 contains 12 residues. Germline V gives CDR1 MDHEN, CDR2 SYDVKM. DNA of the CDR3: TGTGCCAGCAGCCAAAACCCCACTGAAGCTTTCTTT. Amino acids: CASSQNPTEAFF. Full variable domain (outside the CDR3, taken from reference TRBV28 and TRBJ1-1): DVKVTQSSRYLVKRTGEKVFLECVQDMDHENMFWYRQDPGLGLRLIYFSYDVKMKEKGDIPEGYSVSREKKERFSLILESASTNQTSMYLCASSQNPTEAFFGQGTRLTVV.

This rearrangement joins TRBV6-1 to TRBJ2-3; no clear D gene. Trimming removed 1 base from V and 0 bases from J, with 14 bases in between. CDR1 is MNHNS and CDR2 is SASEGT in the germline V gene. This CDR3 has 17 residues. The CDR3 loop is CASSEGWAVTSTDTQYF. CDR3 bases: TGTGCCAGCAGTGAAGGATGGGCAGTAACTAGCACAGATACGCAGTATTTT.

This chain uses TRBV29-1 with TRBJ1-2; no firm D call. Per the germline V gene, CDR1 is SQVTM and CDR2 is ANQGSEA. With 0 bases removed from V and 4 bases from J, the gap between germline ends came to 6 bases. CDR3 size: 12 residues. The CDR3 loop is CSVEESGYGYTF. CDR3 nucleotide sequence: TGCAGCGTTGAAGAGAGCGGCTATGGCTACACCTTC. The complete variable domain, with remaining parts taken from reference TRBV29-1 and TRBJ1-2, reads SAVISQKPSRDICQRGTSLTIQCQVDSQVTMMFWYRQQPGQSLTLIATANQGSEATYESGFVIDKFPISRPNLTFSTLTVSNMSPEDSSIYLCSVEESGYGYTFGSGTRLTVV.

Many counts were recorded for this clonotype. The genes are TRBV7-2 and TRBJ1-1; 9 bases align to TRBD1. Germline trimming cut 5 bases from V and 7 bases from J; bases unmatched to any gene: 8. The CDR3 contains 14 residues. Per germline, CDR1 SGHTA and CDR2 FQGNSA. The CDR3 DNA follows: TGTGCCAGCAGCCTAACAGGGGGCCCAGATGAAGCTTTCTTT. Amino acid sequence: CASSLTGGPDEAFF.

The sample holds many counts of this clonotype. The V and J genes are TRBV28 and TRBJ1-1; possible D gene TRBD1, 6 bases. With 7 bases removed from V and 5 bases from J, the gap between germline ends came to 11 bases. CDR1 is MDHEN and CDR2 is SYDVKM in the germline V gene. The CDR3 has 12 residues. CDR3 residues: CASTRGGTEAFF. The CDR3 DNA follows: TGTGCCAGCACCCGAGGGGGAACTGAAGCTTTCTTT.

The V and J genes are TRBV28 and TRBJ2-7, with 8 positions matching TRBD2. V shed 4 bases and J 0 bases; nucleotides not matched to a gene: 8. The CDR3 has 16 amino acids. The germline V gene encodes CDR1 MDHEN and CDR2 SYDVKM. The CDR3 DNA sequence: TGTGCCAGCAGTTCGGCGGGGGGCTCCTACTCCTACGAGCAGTACTTC. It specifies CASSSAGGSYSYEQYF. The variable domain in full, completed from reference TRBV28 and TRBJ2-7, reads DVKVTQSSRYLVKRTGEKVFLECVQDMDHENMFWYRQDPGLGLRLIYFSYDVKMKEKGDIPEGYSVSREKKERFSLILESASTNQTSMYLCASSSAGGSYSYEQYFGPGTRLTVT.

As for this clonotype: This may be a read error: a much more frequent sequence differs by one nucleotide. The chain recombines TRBV30 with TRBJ1-5; no clear D. Looked up from germline, CDR1 is GTSNPN and CDR2 is SVGIG (reference sequence). This CDR3 contains 13 residues. Trimming stripped 1 base from V and 1 base from J, with 5 bases between. The CDR3 sequence: CAWSGGSNQPQHF. The CDR3 bases are TGTGCCTGGAGTGGAGGGAGCAATCAGCCCCAGCATTTT.

This clonotype was detected many times. CDR3 in amino acids: CASSLPPSGELFF. DNA for the CDR3: TGTGCCAGCAGCTTACCTCCCTCCGGGGAGCTGTTTTTT. The chain joins TRBV7-9 to TRBJ2-2; D is undetermined. Germline CDR1 and CDR2: SEHNR and FQNEAQ (reference sequence). The CDR3 runs to 13 residues. V was shortened by 2 bases and J by 6 bases, with 7 bases between the two germline ends.

In its sample, this clonotype was seen a few times. The CDR3 DNA reads as TGTGCCTGGGGGACGGACATTGTCTTTGGGGATGAAAAACTGTTTTTT. It translates to CAWGTDIVFGDEKLFF. The V and J genes are TRBV30 and TRBJ1-4; maybe TRBD1 (5 bases). Germline CDR1 is GTSNPN and CDR2 is SVGIG (reference sequence). V was pared by 5 bases and J by 6 bases, with 22 bases between. CDR3 length: 16 amino acids.

This clonotype appeared many times. This CDR3 is CASSPPDTNDYGYTF. The DNA of the CDR3 is TGTGCCAGCAGTCCTCCTGACACCAACGACTATGGCTACACCTTC. V gene TRBV28 combines with J gene TRBJ1-2; no clear D gene. The germline V gene encodes CDR1 MDHEN and CDR2 SYDVKM. The V gene lost 5 bases and the J gene lost 3 bases, with 16 bases spanning the gap. This CDR3 is built from 15 residues.

This clonotype has ten or more counts. CDR3 nucleotide sequence: TGTGCCAGCAAACACAGGGGACATCAGCCCCAGCATTTT. This encodes CASKHRGHQPQHF. V gene TRBV12-3 or TRBV12-4 combines with J gene TRBJ1-5; 7 nucleotides line up with TRBD1. This CDR3 is 13 amino acids long. Trimming took 7 bases from V and 5 from J; bases not matched to a gene: 5.

This clonotype has a count of ten or more. This rearrangement joins TRBV7-2 to TRBJ1-1, with TRBD1 as a possible D gene (6 bases). The germline gives CDR1 SGHTA, CDR2 FQGNSA. Trimming left V 5 bases short and J 5 bases short, with 12 bases between. This CDR3 is built from 13 residues. The DNA for the CDR3 is TGTGCCAGCAGCCTATTCGGACAGACTGAAGCTTTCTTT. Translation gives CASSLFGQTEAFF.

The chain uses TRBV5-6 and TRBJ1-2; 10 bases are shared with TRBD1. V trimming: 2 bases; J trimming: 4 bases; junction bases outside the gene matches: 5. Germline values: CDR1 SGHDT, CDR2 YYEEEE. The CDR3 runs to 15 residues. The CDR3 sequence is CASSFLGTGAYGYTF. In DNA form, the CDR3 reads TGTGCCAGCAGCTTCCTCGGGACAGGGGCCTATGGCTACACCTTC.

CDR3 amino acids: CASSEATLINSPLHF. The CDR3 DNA reads TGTGCCAGCAGTGAAGCGACGCTGATTAATTCACCCCTCCACTTT. The V and J genes are TRBV6-1 and TRBJ1-6; D unresolved. Per germline, CDR1 MNHNS and CDR2 SASEGT. The CDR3 spans 15 residues. Trimming removed 0 bases at V and 6 bases at J, with 9 bases between.

The chain joins TRBV7-9 to TRBJ2-5; D is unresolved. Germline lookup yields CDR1 SEHNR and CDR2 FQNEAQ (reference sequence). This CDR3 has 14 residues. Trimming cost V 4 bases and J 5 bases, with 14 bases left between them. CDR3 DNA sequence: TGTGCCAGCAGCTCGGACGTACTTGCGGAGACCCAGTACTTC. This encodes CASSSDVLAETQYF.

This clonotype was observed many times. The chain uses TRBV6-2 or TRBV6-3 and TRBJ2-7; 8 bases are shared with TRBD1. The trim removed 2 bases at V and 5 bases at J, leaving 5 bases unmatched. The CDR3 totals 14 residues. Germline loops: CDR1 MNHEY, CDR2 SVGEGT. DNA for the CDR3: TGTGCCAGCAGTTACCAGGACAGGGTCAACGAGCAGTACTTC. It encodes CASSYQDRVNEQYF.

The V call is TRBV5-4, the J call TRBJ1-1, with D unresolved. Deletions cut 2 bases from V and 0 bases from J, with 8 bases between. Germline V gene sequence: CDR1 SGHNT, CDR2 YYREEE (reference sequence). The CDR3 has 14 amino acids. For the CDR3, the DNA is TGTGCCAGCAGCTTCAACAGCATGAACACTGAAGCTTTCTTT. Translating gives CASSFNSMNTEAFF. Using reference TRBV5-4 and TRBJ1-1 for the parts outside the CDR3, the full variable domain is ETGVTQSPTHLIKTRGQQVTLRCSSQSGHNTVSWYQQALGQGPQFIFQYYREEENGRGNFPPRFSGLQFPNYSSELNVNALELDDSALYLCASSFNSMNTEAFFGQGTRLTVV.

This clonotype has at least ten counts. The chain carries TRBV10-2 and TRBJ1-2; 7 positions agree with TRBD1. With 4 bases clipped from V and 8 bases from J, the junction kept 4 bases outside the gene matches. The CDR3 has 12 amino acids. Germline V gives CDR1 WSHSY, CDR2 SAAADI. The CDR3 spells CASSVGGQGYTF. The DNA for the CDR3 is TGCGCCAGCAGTGTAGGGGGACAGGGCTACACCTTC.

In its sample, this clonotype was seen many times. V and J are TRBV28 and TRBJ1-6; D gene unclear. This CDR3 comprises 12 residues. V was pared by 4 bases and J by 9 bases, with 7 bases between. Germline assignment: CDR1 MDHEN and CDR2 SYDVKM. CDR3 coding DNA: TGTGCCAGCAGTTCGGAGGGTTCACCCCTCCACTTT. Translating gives CASSSEGSPLHF.

The chain links TRBV10-3 to TRBJ2-3, with D possibly matching TRBD2 (6 bases). Between the trimmed V and J ends, which lost 7 bases and 2 bases, there was a span of 25 bases. This CDR3 contains 18 residues. Germline CDR1 and CDR2: ENHRY and SYGVKD. CDR3 sequence: CAIKEPELADYTTDTQYF. The CDR3 DNA reads as TGTGCCATCAAGGAGCCCGAACTAGCTGATTACACCACAGATACGCAGTATTTT.

This clonotype has a handful of counts. The chain uses TRBV14 and TRBJ1-6; D unclear. The CDR3 runs to 13 residues. CDR1 and CDR2 (germline): SGHDN, FVKESK. Between the trimmed V and J ends, which lost 4 bases and 6 bases, there was a span of 7 bases. The CDR3 protein is CASSPRLNSPLHF. CDR3 nucleotides: TGTGCCAGCAGCCCTAGGCTTAATTCACCCCTCCACTTT. The whole variable domain, remainder taken from reference TRBV14 and TRBJ1-6, is EAGVTQFPSHSVIEKGQTVTLRCDPISGHDNLYWYRRVMGKEIKFLLHFVKESKQDESGMPNNRFLAERTGGTYSTLKVQPAELEDSGVYFCASSPRLNSPLHFGNGTRLTVT.